The rows below give T cell receptor beta chains drawn from one sample of a study of blood T cell repertoires in COVID-19. Generated by immunoSEQ multiplex PCR, the TCRdb table keeps only in-frame clones and is missing some. The sample holds about 150,000 clones, under 85% seen once. The sequencing sample was made of peripheral blood. The receptors originated from a man older than 75 with COVID-19, enrolled during active disease. CDR3s include the opening cysteine and the closing phenylalanine or tryptophan. D genes are given only for firm matches. Clone size is not always given. Where it is, it says once, few, many or a class for expanded clones.

len	v_gene	d_gene	abundance	j_gene	CDR3nt	CDR3aa
14	TRBV4-1	.	.	TRBJ1-2	TGCGCCAGCAGCCAAGTAGGGGGATTCTATGGCTACACCTTC	CASSQVGGFYGYTF
15	TRBV3-1/TRBV3-2	TRBD2	once	TRBJ2-2	TGTGCCAGCAGCCAAGCGGGGGGGCACACCGGGGAGCTGTTTTTT	CASSQAGGHTGELFF
15	TRBV7-8	TRBD2	.	TRBJ2-5	TGTGCCAGCAGCTTGAGCGGGGTTGGTCAAGAGACCCAGTACTTC	CASSLSGVGQETQYF
13	TRBV11-3	TRBD1	.	TRBJ1-1	TGTGCCAGCAGGGGACAGGTGAACACTGAAGCTTTCTTT	CASRGQVNTEAFF
15	TRBV2	.	.	TRBJ1-5	TGTGCCAGCAGTTTTAGCGGGGGCGGCAATCAGCCCCAGCATTTT	CASSFSGGGNQPQHF
15	TRBV7-2	.	.	TRBJ1-2	TGTGCCAGCAGCTTAGCCCCAACAGGGAACTATGGCTACACCTTC	CASSLAPTGNYGYTF
14	TRBV11-2	.	.	TRBJ2-7	TGTGCCAGCAGCTTAATGGCGGGGTCCTACGAGCAGTACTTC	CASSLMAGSYEQYF
15	TRBV5-4	TRBD2	.	TRBJ2-3	TGTGCCAGCAGCTTGGAGGGCGGGGGTACAGATACGCAGTATTTT	CASSLEGGGTDTQYF
18	TRBV12-5	TRBD1	.	TRBJ2-2	TGTGCTAGTGGGCCTGATTCCCGGGACAGGGCAAACACCGGGGAGCTGTTTTTT	CASGPDSRDRANTGELFF
15	TRBV7-2	.	.	TRBJ2-2	TGTGCCAGCAGCCAGGGCCCCGGTACGACCGGGGAGCTGTTTTTT	CASSQGPGTTGELFF
14	TRBV19	.	.	TRBJ1-2	TGTGCCAGTAGCGAAACGGGAAACAGCTATGGCTACACCTTC	CASSETGNSYGYTF
15	TRBV7-2	TRBD2	few	TRBJ2-2	TGTGCCAGCAGCCAAACTAGCGGGGGGACCGGGGAGCTGTTTTTT	CASSQTSGGTGELFF
13	TRBV5-4	.	.	TRBJ1-2	TGTGCCAGCAGCGCCGACAGATCCTATGGCTACACCTTC	CASSADRSYGYTF
14	TRBV5-1	.	.	TRBJ2-5	TGCGCCAGCTCCCGGGACTTGGTTGGAGAGACCCAGTACTTC	CASSRDLVGETQYF
12	TRBV3-1/TRBV3-2	.	.	TRBJ1-1	TGTGCCAGCAGCCCCGGCGGGGGGGCGGCTTTCTTT	CASSPGGGAAFF
16	TRBV4-1	TRBD1	few	TRBJ2-5	TGCGCCAGCAGCCATTCCCAGACAGGGGATGTAGAGACCCAGTACTTC	CASSHSQTGDVETQYF